The 19 T cell receptor beta chains below all came from one sample that was sequenced in a study of technical replicates of blood from a handful of donors. Libraries were prepared by immunoSEQ multiplex PCR; TCRdb keeps only in-frame clonotypes and omits some of them. The repertoire has 50,000 to 65,000 clones, around 93% of them found once; the top ten carry 3.5% to 5.5%. The sample taken for sequencing was PBMCs. The receptor source for this set is a human donor in good health. Some clones in this sample may be carry-over from other donors' samples.

The chain carries TRBV27 and TRBJ2-3; tentative D call: TRBD2 (6 bases). The germline CDR1 and CDR2 sequences are MNHEY and SMNVEV (reference sequence). The CDR3 covers 16 residues. Between the trimmed V and J ends, which lost 1 base and 0 bases, there was a span of 11 bases. The CDR3 nucleotides are TGTGCCAGCAGTTTATGGCGGGGCGAGAGCACAGATACGCAGTATTTT. Amino acids: CASSLWRGESTDTQYF.

DNA of the CDR3: TGTGCCAGCAGTTTAGAACAGCTGAACACTGAAGCTTTCTTT. It translates to CASSLEQLNTEAFF. The rearrangement uses TRBV28 and TRBJ1-1, with D uncertain. The germline V gene encodes CDR1 MDHEN and CDR2 SYDVKM. The ends were cut back, 2 bases at V and 0 bases at J, with 7 bases in the middle. This CDR3 is built from 14 residues.

This clone was seen just once. This rearrangement joins TRBV27 to TRBJ1-2; TRBD1 agrees at 7 bases. The CDR3 runs to 15 residues. Germline CDR1 is MNHEY and CDR2 is SMNVEV (reference sequence). The J segment lost 5 bases and the V segment lost 1 base, leaving 7 bases of the junction unmatched. CDR3 nucleotide sequence: TGTGCCAGCAGTTTATTCGCCGGCAGGGGGTATGGCTACACCTTC. This gives the protein CASSLFAGRGYGYTF.

Remarks on this clone: Additional DNA sequences in this sample encode the identical CDR3. V usage is TRBV7-2 and J usage is TRBJ2-5, with TRBD2 matching over 14 bases. The trim removed 5 bases at V and 5 bases at J, leaving 4 bases unmatched. CDR3 length: 15 amino acids. The V gene's germline CDR1 is SGHTA and CDR2 FQGNSA. The CDR3 loop is CASSETSGRVETQYF. The CDR3 DNA follows: TGTGCCAGCAGCGAGACTAGCGGGAGGGTCGAGACCCAGTACTTC. Drawing the rest from reference TRBV7-2 and TRBJ2-5, the complete variable domain is GAGVSQSPSNKVTEKGKDVELRCDPISGHTALYWYRQSLGQGLEFLIYFQGNSAPDKSGLPSDRFSAERTGGSVSTLTIQRTQQEDSAVYLCASSETSGRVETQYFGPGTRLLVL.

The rearrangement uses TRBV5-1 and TRBJ2-5, with 8 bases aligning to TRBD2. Germline V lookup: CDR1 SGHRS, CDR2 YFSETQ. With 3 bases clipped from V and 4 bases from J, the junction kept 8 bases outside the gene matches. The CDR3 totals 15 residues. The CDR3 region is CASSSSAGAGETQYF. The CDR3, as DNA: TGCGCCAGCAGCTCGTCAGCGGGAGCTGGAGAGACCCAGTACTTC.

This chain links TRBV4-3 with TRBJ2-7, with D unclear. Germline V gene lookup returns CDR1 LGHNA and CDR2 YSLEER. The germline V and J ends were trimmed by 0 bases and 3 bases, with 9 bases remaining between them. This CDR3 comprises 14 residues. CDR3 protein: CASSQDWHHYEQYF. The CDR3 DNA follows: TGCGCCAGCAGCCAAGATTGGCACCACTACGAGCAGTACTTC.

The chain carries TRBV10-3 and TRBJ1-6; 9 bases are shared with TRBD1. The germline V gene has CDR1 ENHRY and CDR2 SYGVKD. Losses at the gene ends were 2 bases for V and 6 bases for J; bases not matched to a gene: 5. The CDR3 extends over 16 amino acids. The chain's CDR3 is CAISETTGGINSPLHF. The CDR3 DNA reads TGTGCCATCAGTGAGACGACAGGGGGTATTAATTCACCCCTCCACTTT.

The CDR3 here is CASSVAGTPYSTDTQYF. CDR3 DNA: TGTGCCAGCAGCGTAGCCGGGACTCCCTATAGCACAGATACGCAGTATTTT. The chain couples TRBV9 to TRBJ2-3, with D perhaps TRBD2 (6 bases). This CDR3 has 17 residues. Germline CDR1 and CDR2: SGDLS and YYNGEE. V shed 0 bases and J shed 0 bases, with 14 bases lying between them.

This clone came up a few times. V is TRBV6-1 and J is TRBJ2-5; TRBD1 might be the D (6 bases). The CDR3 covers 16 residues. V was trimmed by 1 base and J by 2 bases, leaving 14 bases between them. Germline-derived CDR1 and CDR2 are MNHNS and SASEGT. CDR3 nucleotides: TGTGCCAGCAGTGAAGAGGCAGGGGTAGGGCAAGAGACCCAGTACTTC. This encodes CASSEEAGVGQETQYF.

This clone was picked up a small number of times. The V and J genes are TRBV2 and TRBJ2-7, with 9 nucleotides matching TRBD1. V lost 4 bases, J lost 2 bases, and 0 bases stayed unmatched. Germline V gene data show CDR1 as SNHLY and CDR2 as FYNNEI. The CDR3 extends over 13 amino acids. The CDR3 spells CASSGQGAYEQYF. The CDR3 bases are TGTGCCAGCAGTGGACAGGGGGCCTACGAGCAGTACTTC.

The CDR3 DNA reads as TGTGCCAGAAGCTTGTTGGGCAGCTCCAATTCACCCCTCCACTTT. Its protein product is CARSLLGSSNSPLHF. This rearrangement joins TRBV5-3 to TRBJ1-6; D not certain. TRBV5-3 is sorted into the ORF group, with uncertain function. The V end lost 1 base, the J end lost 7 bases, and 12 bases lay between the germline ends. The CDR3 sequence is 15 residues long.

The rearrangement uses TRBV7-2 and TRBJ2-1, with a tentative D call TRBD2 (6 bases). Germline V gene sequence: CDR1 SGHTA, CDR2 FQGNSA. Trimming pared 5 bases from V and 2 bases from J, leaving 19 bases between. The CDR3 has 17 amino acids. CDR3 protein: CASSPVLGGEAYNEQFF. The CDR3 bases are TGTGCCAGCAGCCCCGTGCTTGGCGGGGAGGCCTACAATGAGCAGTTCTTC.

This chain links TRBV7-9 with TRBJ1-6; D call uncertain. In germline, CDR1 is SEHNR, CDR2 FQNEAQ (reference sequence). V shed 5 bases and J shed 9 bases, with 20 bases lying between them. CDR3 length: 16 amino acids. CDR3 bases: TGTGCCAGCAGCAACCATTGGGGAGCTGTCGGTTCACCCCTCCACTTT. It is translated as CASSNHWGAVGSPLHF.

V usage is TRBV5-1 and J usage is TRBJ1-5; D remains unclear. CDR1 is SGHRS, CDR2 YFSETQ, per germline. Trimming removed 5 bases at V and 1 base at J, with 10 bases between. This CDR3 spans 14 amino acids. CDR3 bases: TGCGCCAGCAGGGCCAGCGGGAGCAATCAGCCCCAGCATTTT. Its protein is CASRASGSNQPQHF.

The J gene is TRBJ1-1, the V gene TRBV19; perhaps TRBD1 as D (6 bases). V lost 5 bases and J 1 base, leaving 8 bases between the germline ends. CDR3 length: 13 amino acids. Germline V gives CDR1 LNHDA, CDR2 SQIVND (reference sequence). The CDR3 sequence: CASSWGPNTEAFF. For the CDR3, the DNA is TGTGCCAGTAGTTGGGGGCCGAACACTGAAGCTTTCTTT.

This clone was seen just once. The rearrangement uses TRBV7-2 and TRBJ2-7; 15 bases fit TRBD2. The CDR3 totals 16 residues. Germline V lookup: CDR1 SGHTA, CDR2 FQGNSA. The ends lost 5 bases at V and 8 bases at J; junction bases unmatched: 10. CDR3 nucleotide sequence: TGTGCCAGCAGCCGGGGACTAGCGGGAGGTCGGAATCAGCAGTACTTC. Protein product: CASSRGLAGGRNQQYF. Full variable domain (remainder filled in from reference TRBV7-2 and TRBJ2-7): GAGVSQSPSNKVTEKGKDVELRCDPISGHTALYWYRQSLGQGLEFLIYFQGNSAPDKSGLPSDRFSAERTGGSVSTLTIQRTQQEDSAVYLCASSRGLAGGRNQQYFGPGTRLTVT.

The gene calls are TRBV5-4 and TRBJ2-5; 7 bases are a match to TRBD2. Germline CDR1 reads SGHNT; CDR2 reads YYREEE (reference sequence). This CDR3 region has 15 residues. V trimming: 0 bases; J trimming: 5 bases; junction bases outside the gene matches: 7. The CDR3 DNA follows: TGTGCCAGCAGCTTGGAGCTAGCGGCCAGGGAGACCCAGTACTTC. Encoded protein: CASSLELAARETQYF.

The chain links TRBV5-1 to TRBJ2-3; D perhaps matches TRBD1 (6 bases). Germline V gives CDR1 SGHRS, CDR2 YFSETQ. This CDR3 is 17 amino acids long. The V gene lost 1 base and the J gene lost 1 base, with 16 bases spanning the gap. The CDR3 region has the DNA TGCGCCAGCAGCTTGAAGTCGAGACCAGGGGGCACAGATACGCAGTATTTT. It translates to CASSLKSRPGGTDTQYF. The complete variable domain, with remaining parts taken from reference TRBV5-1 and TRBJ2-3, reads KAGVTQTPRYLIKTRGQQVTLSCSPISGHRSVSWYQQTPGQGLQFLFEYFSETQRNKGNFPGRFSGRQFSNSRSEMNVSTLELGDSALYLCASSLKSRPGGTDTQYFGPGTRLTVL.

CDR3 coding DNA: TGTGCCACCGGTATTGCCGGGACACATAGCAATCAGCCCCAGCATTTT. Its translation is CATGIAGTHSNQPQHF. The genes are TRBV10-3 and TRBJ1-5, with D maybe TRBD1 (6 bases). Germline V gives CDR1 ENHRY, CDR2 SYGVKD. The CDR3 has 16 amino acids. With 10 bases removed from V and 0 bases from J, the gap between germline ends came to 19 bases.